This T cell receptor (beta chain) derives from a study of regulatory T cells in long-lasting Graves disease. With iRepertoire HTBI primers and Arm-PCR of CDR3 regions, TCR beta libraries were built. TCRdb reanalysed the multiplex PCR reads using MiXCR and keeps one entry per CDR3 protein. The sample has around 340,000 distinct CDR3 sequences, about 20% seen once. Specified time point: persistent/refractory GD, antithyroid drugs over 5 years with positive TRAb. The TCR library used RNA extracted from PBMCs. CDR3 length equals 14 residues. V shed 6 bases and J shed 2 bases, with 13 bases lying between them. The germline gives CDR1 MNHEY, CDR2 SMNVEV (reference sequence).

Here the sequenced sample was peripheral blood mononuclear cells (PBMCs), taken when the disease was refractory, from a patient treated with antithyroid drugs. The sequence was obtained from a female donor with Graves disease. V usage is TRBV27 and J usage is TRBJ1-2; possible D gene TRBD1, 5 bases. The CDR3 DNA sequence: TGTGCCAGCAGGGCAGCAGGGTTCAACTATGGCTACACCTTC. Its translation is CASRAAGFNYGYTF.